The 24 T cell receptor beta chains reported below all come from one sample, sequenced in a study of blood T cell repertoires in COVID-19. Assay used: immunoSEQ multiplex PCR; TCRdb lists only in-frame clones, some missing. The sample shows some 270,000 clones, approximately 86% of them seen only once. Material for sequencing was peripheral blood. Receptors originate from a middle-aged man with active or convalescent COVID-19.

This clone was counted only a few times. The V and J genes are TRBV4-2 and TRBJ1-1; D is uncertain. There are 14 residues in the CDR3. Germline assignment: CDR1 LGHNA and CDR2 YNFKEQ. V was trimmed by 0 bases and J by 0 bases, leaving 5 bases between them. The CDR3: CASSQDSVNTEAFF. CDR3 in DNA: TGTGCCAGCAGCCAAGACTCTGTGAACACTGAAGCTTTCTTT.

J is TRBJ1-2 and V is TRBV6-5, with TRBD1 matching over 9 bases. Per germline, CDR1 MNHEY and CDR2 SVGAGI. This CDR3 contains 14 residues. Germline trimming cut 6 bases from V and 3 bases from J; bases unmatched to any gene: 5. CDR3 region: CASRQGAVYYGYTF. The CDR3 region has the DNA TGTGCCAGCAGACAGGGGGCCGTATACTATGGCTACACCTTC.

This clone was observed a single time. The CDR3 DNA reads as TGTGCCAGCAGTCGTTCCGGTCCGGGAGACTTGACCGGGGAGCTGTTTTTT. As protein: CASSRSGPGDLTGELFF. This sequence joins TRBV28 and TRBJ2-2; D perhaps matches TRBD2 (6 bases). V dropped 5 bases and J dropped 5 bases, with 21 bases sitting between them. This CDR3 region has 17 residues. Germline V CDR1 and CDR2: MDHEN, SYDVKM.

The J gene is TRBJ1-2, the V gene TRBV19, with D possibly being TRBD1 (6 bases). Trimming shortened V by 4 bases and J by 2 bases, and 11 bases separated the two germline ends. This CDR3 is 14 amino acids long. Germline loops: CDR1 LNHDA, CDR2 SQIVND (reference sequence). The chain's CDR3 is CASSTSRGNYGYTF. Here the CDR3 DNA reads TGTGCCAGTAGTACCAGCAGGGGAAACTATGGCTACACCTTC.

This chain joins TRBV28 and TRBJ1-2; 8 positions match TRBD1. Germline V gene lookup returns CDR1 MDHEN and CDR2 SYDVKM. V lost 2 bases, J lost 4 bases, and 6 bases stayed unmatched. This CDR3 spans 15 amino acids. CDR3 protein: CASSLAGQGAYGYTF. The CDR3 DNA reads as TGTGCCAGCAGTTTAGCCGGACAGGGAGCCTATGGCTACACCTTC.

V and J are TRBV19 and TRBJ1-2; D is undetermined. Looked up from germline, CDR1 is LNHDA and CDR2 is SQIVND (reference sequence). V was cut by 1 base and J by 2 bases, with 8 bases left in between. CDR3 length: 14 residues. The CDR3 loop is CASSIGAGNYGYTF. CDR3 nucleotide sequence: TGTGCCAGTAGTATAGGGGCGGGAAACTATGGCTACACCTTC.

The CDR3 is CASRTGDDGYTF. DNA for the CDR3: TGTGCCAGCAGAACAGGGGATGATGGCTACACCTTC. This chain connects TRBV27 to TRBJ1-2; 7 bases map to TRBD1. CDR1 is MNHEY, CDR2 SMNVEV, per germline (reference sequence). Trimming at V came to 6 bases and at J to 6 bases, leaving 4 bases not matched to a gene. This CDR3 has 12 amino acids.

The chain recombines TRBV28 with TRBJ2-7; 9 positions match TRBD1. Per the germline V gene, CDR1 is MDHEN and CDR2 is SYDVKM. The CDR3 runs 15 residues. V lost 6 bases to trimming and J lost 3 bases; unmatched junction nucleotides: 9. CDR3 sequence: CASSVTGTGNYEQYF. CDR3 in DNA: TGTGCCAGCAGCGTAACCGGGACAGGGAACTACGAGCAGTACTTC.

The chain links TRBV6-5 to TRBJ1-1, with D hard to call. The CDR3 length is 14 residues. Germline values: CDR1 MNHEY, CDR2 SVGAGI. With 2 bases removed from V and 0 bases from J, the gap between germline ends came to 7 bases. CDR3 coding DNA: TGTGCCAGCAGTTACGACACGGTGAACACTGAAGCTTTCTTT. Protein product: CASSYDTVNTEAFF.

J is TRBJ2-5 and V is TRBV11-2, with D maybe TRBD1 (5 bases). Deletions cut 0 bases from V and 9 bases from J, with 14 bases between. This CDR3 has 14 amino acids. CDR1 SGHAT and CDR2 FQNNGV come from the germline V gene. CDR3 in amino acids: CASSLDLSLGAQYF. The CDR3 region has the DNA TGTGCCAGCAGCTTAGATCTTTCTTTAGGGGCCCAGTACTTC.

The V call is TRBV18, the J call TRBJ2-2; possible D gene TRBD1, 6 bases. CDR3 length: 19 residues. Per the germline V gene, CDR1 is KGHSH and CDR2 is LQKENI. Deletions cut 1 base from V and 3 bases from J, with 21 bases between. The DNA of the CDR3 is TGTGCCAGCTCACCACAAAGGGGGTCACAGGGCCGGGACACCGGGGAGCTGTTTTTT. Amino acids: CASSPQRGSQGRDTGELFF.

CDR3 DNA sequence: TGTGCCAGCAGTCTGGACATTCGAGTCACCCCAGTGACGCAGTATTTT. Protein: CASSLDIRVTPVTQYF. This chain joins TRBV28 and TRBJ2-3; D might be TRBD1 (5 bases). The CDR3 consists of 16 residues. The V end was cut by 5 bases, the J end by 9 bases, with 24 bases between. Germline CDR1 reads MDHEN; CDR2 reads SYDVKM.

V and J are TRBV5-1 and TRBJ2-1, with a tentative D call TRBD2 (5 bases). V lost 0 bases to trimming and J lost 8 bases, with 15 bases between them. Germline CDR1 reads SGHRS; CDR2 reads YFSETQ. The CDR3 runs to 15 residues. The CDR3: CASSLAGISIDEQFF. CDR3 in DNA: TGCGCCAGCAGCTTGGCCGGGATTAGTATCGATGAGCAGTTCTTC.

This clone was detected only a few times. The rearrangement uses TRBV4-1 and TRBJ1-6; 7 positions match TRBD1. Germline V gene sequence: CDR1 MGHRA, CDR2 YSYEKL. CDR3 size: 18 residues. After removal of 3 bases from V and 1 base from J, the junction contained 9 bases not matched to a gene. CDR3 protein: CASSQGGQRISYNSPLHF. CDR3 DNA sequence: TGCGCCAGCAGCCAGGGGGGACAGAGAATTTCCTATAATTCACCCCTCCACTTT.

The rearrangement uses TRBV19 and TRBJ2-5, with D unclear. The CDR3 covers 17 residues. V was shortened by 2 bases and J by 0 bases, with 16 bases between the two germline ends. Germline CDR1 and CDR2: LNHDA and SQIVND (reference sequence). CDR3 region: CASSIPSVSRNQETQYF. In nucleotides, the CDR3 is TGTGCCAGTAGTATACCCTCGGTCTCACGCAACCAAGAGACCCAGTACTTC.

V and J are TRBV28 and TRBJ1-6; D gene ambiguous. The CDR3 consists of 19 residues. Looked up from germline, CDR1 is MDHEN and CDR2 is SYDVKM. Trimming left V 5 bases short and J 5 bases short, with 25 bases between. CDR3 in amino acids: CASSLNRETELIDNSPLHF. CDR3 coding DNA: TGTGCCAGCAGTCTGAACCGAGAAACCGAACTTATCGATAATTCACCCCTCCACTTT.

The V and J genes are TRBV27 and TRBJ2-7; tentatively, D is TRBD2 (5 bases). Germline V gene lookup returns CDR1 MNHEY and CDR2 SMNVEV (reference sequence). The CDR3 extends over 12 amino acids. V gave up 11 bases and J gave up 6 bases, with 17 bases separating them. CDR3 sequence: CAVGLGEGEQYF. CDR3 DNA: TGTGCCGTTGGGTTGGGCGAGGGCGAGCAGTACTTC.

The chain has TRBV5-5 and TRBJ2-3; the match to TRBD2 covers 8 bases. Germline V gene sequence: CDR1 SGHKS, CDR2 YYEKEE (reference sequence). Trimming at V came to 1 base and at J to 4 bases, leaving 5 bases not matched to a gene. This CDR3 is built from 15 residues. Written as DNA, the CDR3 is TGTGCCAGCAGCTTGTCGGGAGGGCCAGCAGATACGCAGTATTTT. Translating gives CASSLSGGPADTQYF.

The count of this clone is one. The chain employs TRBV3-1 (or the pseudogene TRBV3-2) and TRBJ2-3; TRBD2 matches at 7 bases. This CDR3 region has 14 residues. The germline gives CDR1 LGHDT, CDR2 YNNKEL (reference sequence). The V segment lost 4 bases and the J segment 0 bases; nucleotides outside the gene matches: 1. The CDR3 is CASSPSGSTDTQYF. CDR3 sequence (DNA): TGTGCCAGCAGCCCTAGCGGTAGCACAGATACGCAGTATTTT.

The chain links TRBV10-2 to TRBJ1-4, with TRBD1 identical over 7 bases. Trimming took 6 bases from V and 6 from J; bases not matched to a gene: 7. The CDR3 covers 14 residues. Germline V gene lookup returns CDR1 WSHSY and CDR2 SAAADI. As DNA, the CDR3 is TGCGCCAGCAGACCCGGGACAGTCTATGAAAAACTGTTTTTT. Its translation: CASRPGTVYEKLFF.

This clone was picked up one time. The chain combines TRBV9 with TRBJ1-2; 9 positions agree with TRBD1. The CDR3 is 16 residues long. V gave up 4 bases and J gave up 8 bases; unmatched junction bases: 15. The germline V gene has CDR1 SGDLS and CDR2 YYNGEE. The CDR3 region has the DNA TGTGCCAGCAGCACCCCAGCGCGGACAGGGGCTAGAGGCTACACCTTC. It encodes CASSTPARTGARGYTF.

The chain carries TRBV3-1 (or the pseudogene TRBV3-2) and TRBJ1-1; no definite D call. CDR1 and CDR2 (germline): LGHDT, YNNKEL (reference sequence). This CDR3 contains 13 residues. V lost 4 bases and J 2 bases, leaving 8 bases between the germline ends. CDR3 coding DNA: TGTGCCAGCAGCCCCTATCGTAACACTGAAGCTTTCTTT. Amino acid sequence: CASSPYRNTEAFF.

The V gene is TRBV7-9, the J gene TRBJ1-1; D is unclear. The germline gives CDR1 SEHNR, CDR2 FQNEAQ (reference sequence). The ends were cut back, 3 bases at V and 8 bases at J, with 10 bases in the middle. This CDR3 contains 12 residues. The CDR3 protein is CASSLRQTEAFF. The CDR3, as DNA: TGTGCCAGCAGCTTGAGGCAGACCGAAGCTTTCTTT.

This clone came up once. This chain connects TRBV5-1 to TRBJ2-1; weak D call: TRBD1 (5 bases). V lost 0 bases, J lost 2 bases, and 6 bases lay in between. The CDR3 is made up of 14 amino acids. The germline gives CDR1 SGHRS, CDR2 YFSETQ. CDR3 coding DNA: TGCGCCAGCAGCTTGGGACAGCCCTACAATGAGCAGTTCTTC. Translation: CASSLGQPYNEQFF. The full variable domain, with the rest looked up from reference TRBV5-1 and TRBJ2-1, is KAGVTQTPRYLIKTRGQQVTLSCSPISGHRSVSWYQQTPGQGLQFLFEYFSETQRNKGNFPGRFSGRQFSNSRSEMNVSTLELGDSALYLCASSLGQPYNEQFFGPGTRLTVL.